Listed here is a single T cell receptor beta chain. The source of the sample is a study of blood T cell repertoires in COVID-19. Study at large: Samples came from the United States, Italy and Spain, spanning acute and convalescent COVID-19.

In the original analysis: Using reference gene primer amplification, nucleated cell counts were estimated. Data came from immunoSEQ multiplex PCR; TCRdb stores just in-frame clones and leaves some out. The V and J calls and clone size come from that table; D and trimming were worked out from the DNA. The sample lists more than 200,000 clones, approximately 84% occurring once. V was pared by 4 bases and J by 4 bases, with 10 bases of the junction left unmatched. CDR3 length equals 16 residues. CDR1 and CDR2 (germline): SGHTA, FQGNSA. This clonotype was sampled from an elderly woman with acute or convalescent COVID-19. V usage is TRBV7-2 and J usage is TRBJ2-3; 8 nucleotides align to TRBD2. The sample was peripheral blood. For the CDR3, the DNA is TGTGCCAGCAGCTCGACTAGCGCCTTAGGTGCAGATACGCAGTATTTT. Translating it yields CASSSTSALGADTQYF.